The following is a TCR beta chain sequence with its context. The antigen remains undetermined. This sample was included in a study of blood T cells in healthy people across ages. Findings and caveats of the study: Diversity of TCR beta correlated strongly with naive T cell percentage. Roughly linear age-related decline in beta diversity appeared, significant by age 40. Underestimates were what the diversity estimates from one million T cells were considered to be. It was the long-lived donors that had more naive CD4+ cells and higher diversity than aged donors.

It was with a sample-barcoded 5' primer and a J-beta primer mix that a second PCR of about 6 to 11 cycles was run. TCRdb redid the calling of the 5' RACE reads with MiXCR, one entry per CDR3 protein. The sample includes some 1.1 million distinct CDR3 sequences, roughly two fifths of them seen just once. The clonotype originates from a man between 18 and 29 years old in good health. Specimen: blood.

CDR3 sequence: CASSPETSGADNEQFF. The CDR3 DNA reads as TGTGCCAGCAGCCCTGAGACTAGCGGGGCGGACAATGAGCAGTTCTTC. The chain carries TRBV7-2 and TRBJ2-1; 11 bases are a match to TRBD2. Looked up from germline, CDR1 is SGHTA and CDR2 is FQGNSA. Trimming removed 5 bases from V and 5 bases from J; junction bases left unmatched: 8. The CDR3 totals 16 residues.